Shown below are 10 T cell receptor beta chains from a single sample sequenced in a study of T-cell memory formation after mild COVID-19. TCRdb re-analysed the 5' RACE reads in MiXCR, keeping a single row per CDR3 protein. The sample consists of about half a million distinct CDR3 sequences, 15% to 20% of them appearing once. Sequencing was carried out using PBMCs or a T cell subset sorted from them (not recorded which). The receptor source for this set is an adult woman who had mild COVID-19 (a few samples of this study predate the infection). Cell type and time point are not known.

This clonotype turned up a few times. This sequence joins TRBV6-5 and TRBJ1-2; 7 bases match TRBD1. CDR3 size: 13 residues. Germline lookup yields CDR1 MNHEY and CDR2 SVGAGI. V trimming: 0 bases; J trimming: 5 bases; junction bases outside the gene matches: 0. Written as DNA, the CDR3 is TGTGCCAGCAGTTACTCGACAGGGTATGGCTACACCTTC. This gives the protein CASSYSTGYGYTF.

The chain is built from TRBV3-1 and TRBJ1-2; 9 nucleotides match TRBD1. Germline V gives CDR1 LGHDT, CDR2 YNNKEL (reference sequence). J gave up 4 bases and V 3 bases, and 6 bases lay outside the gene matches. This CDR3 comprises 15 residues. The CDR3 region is CASSHHGQGPYGYTF. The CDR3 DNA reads TGTGCCAGCAGCCATCATGGACAGGGGCCCTATGGCTACACCTTC.

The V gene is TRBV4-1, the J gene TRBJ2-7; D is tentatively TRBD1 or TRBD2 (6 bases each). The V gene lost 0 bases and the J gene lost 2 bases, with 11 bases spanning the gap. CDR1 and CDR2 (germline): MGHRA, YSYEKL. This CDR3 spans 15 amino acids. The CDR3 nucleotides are TGCGCCAGCAGCCAAGACAGGGGACTCCCCTACGAGCAGTACTTC. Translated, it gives CASSQDRGLPYEQYF.

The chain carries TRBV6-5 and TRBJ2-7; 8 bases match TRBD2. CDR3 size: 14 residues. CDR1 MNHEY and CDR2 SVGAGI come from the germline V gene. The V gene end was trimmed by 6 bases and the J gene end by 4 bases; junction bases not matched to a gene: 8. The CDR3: CASSGREGPYEQYF. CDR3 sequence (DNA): TGTGCCAGCAGCGGCCGGGAGGGCCCATACGAGCAGTACTTC.

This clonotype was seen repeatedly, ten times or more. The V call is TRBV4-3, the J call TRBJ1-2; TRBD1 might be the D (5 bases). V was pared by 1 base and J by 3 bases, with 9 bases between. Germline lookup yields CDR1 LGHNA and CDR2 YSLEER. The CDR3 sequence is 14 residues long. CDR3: CASSQGDGDYGYTF. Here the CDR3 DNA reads TGCGCCAGCAGCCAAGGGGACGGAGACTATGGCTACACCTTC.

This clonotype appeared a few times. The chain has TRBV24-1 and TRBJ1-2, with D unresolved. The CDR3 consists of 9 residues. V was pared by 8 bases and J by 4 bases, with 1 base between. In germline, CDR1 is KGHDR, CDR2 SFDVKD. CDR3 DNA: TGTGCCACCACCTATGGCTACACCTTC. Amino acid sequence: CATTYGYTF.

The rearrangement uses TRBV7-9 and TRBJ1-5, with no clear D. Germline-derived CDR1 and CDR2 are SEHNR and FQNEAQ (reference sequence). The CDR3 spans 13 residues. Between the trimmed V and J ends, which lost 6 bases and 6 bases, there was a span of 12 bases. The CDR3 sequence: CASSFSRRQPQHF. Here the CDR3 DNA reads TGTGCCAGCAGTTTCTCCCGCCGTCAGCCCCAGCATTTT.

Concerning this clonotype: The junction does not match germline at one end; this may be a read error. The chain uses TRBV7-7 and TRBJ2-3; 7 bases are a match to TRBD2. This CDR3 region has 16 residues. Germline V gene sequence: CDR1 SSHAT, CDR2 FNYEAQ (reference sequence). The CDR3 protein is CASSRGPAGAPDTQYF. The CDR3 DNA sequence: TGTGCTAGCAGCCGAGGTCCGGCGGGAGCCCCAGATACGCAGTATTTT.

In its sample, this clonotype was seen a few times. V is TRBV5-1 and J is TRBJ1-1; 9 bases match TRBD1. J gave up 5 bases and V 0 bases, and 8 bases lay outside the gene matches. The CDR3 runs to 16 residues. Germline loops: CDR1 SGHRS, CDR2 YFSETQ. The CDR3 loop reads CASSLVAGQGATEAFF. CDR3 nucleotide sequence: TGCGCCAGCAGCTTGGTGGCGGGACAGGGTGCGACTGAAGCTTTCTTT.

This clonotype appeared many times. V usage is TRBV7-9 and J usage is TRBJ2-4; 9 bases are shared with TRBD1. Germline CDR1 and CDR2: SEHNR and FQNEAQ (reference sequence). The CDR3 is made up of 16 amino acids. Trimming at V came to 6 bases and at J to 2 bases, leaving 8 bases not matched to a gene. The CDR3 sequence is CASSLPGTGTKNIQYF. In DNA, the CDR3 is TGTGCCAGCAGTTTACCCGGGACAGGGACCAAAAACATTCAGTACTTC.